This TCR beta chain derives from a study of T cells in Graves' hyperthyroidism and ophthalmopathy. Approximately 10 ml of fresh peripheral blood supplied the PBMCs. Amplification of TCR beta CDR3 regions was performed using RNA transcripts as template. Carried out on the TCR CDR3, a first-round RT-PCR used the HTBI primer set. MiXCR was run by TCRdb on the multiplex PCR reads, yielding one entry per CDR3 protein. The sample lists over 550,000 distinct CDR3 sequences; approximately 16% were seen once. Many counts were recorded for this clonotype. Between the trimmed V and J ends, which lost 4 bases and 5 bases, there was a span of 5 bases. CDR1 and CDR2 from the germline V gene are SNHLY and FYNNEI. The CDR3 is 12 amino acids.

The rearrangement joins TRBV2 to TRBJ1-4; D is uncertain. This TCR was sampled from a woman aged 18-29 years with Graves' hyperthyroidism. The sequenced sample was blood. The CDR3 is CASSAENEKLFF. The DNA for the CDR3 is TGTGCCAGCAGTGCGGAGAATGAAAAACTGTTTTTT.